This T cell receptor (beta chain) was sequenced in a study of PD-1 blockade in classical Hodgkin lymphoma. Study-level findings and limits: The study reported lower baseline TCR diversity in newly diagnosed patients than in healthy donors.

In regard to this clone: Its antigen is unidentified.

The time point: cycle 4 day 1 (C4D1), after around six weeks of nivolumab. Autologous stem cell transplantation was followed by relapse in every patient, and brentuximab vedotin exposure varied. CDR1 and CDR2 (germline): SQVTM, ANQGSEA. The CDR3 has 14 residues. The V gene lost 8 bases and the J gene lost 4 bases, with 20 bases spanning the gap. Only in-frame clones appear in the TCRdb table, and some are missing; sequencing was by immunoSEQ multiplex PCR. The sample has tens of thousands of clones, approximately 80% seen once. The receptor was derived from a human donor with classical Hodgkin lymphoma. The rearrangement links TRBV29-1 to TRBJ1-2; D is possibly TRBD1 (6 bases). Source: peripheral blood mononuclear cells (PBMCs), taken before the fourth cycle of nivolumab. The CDR3 region is CSISTGIFGYGYTF. CDR3 bases: TGCAGCATTTCTACAGGGATTTTCGGCTATGGCTACACCTTC.